The text below deals with one TCR beta chain. These data are taken from a study of blood T cell repertoires in COVID-19. Trimming took 5 bases from V and 4 from J, leaving 14 bases between them. The CDR3 has 13 amino acids. The germline CDR1 and CDR2 sequences are GTSNPN and SVGIG (reference sequence). Participant-given clinical history determined each cohort assignment. Sequenced by immunoSEQ multiplex PCR; TCRdb stores in-frame clones only, minus some. The sample lists some 250,000 clones; roughly 91% were seen once. The clonotype was recovered from a woman aged 25-40 years with acute COVID-19. The chain combines TRBV30 with TRBJ1-1, with D unclear. The sample was PBMCs or T cells enriched from blood (not recorded which). The CDR3 sequence is CAWPIKGGTEAFF. The DNA for the CDR3 is TGTGCCTGGCCGATCAAGGGAGGCACTGAAGCTTTCTTT.